This T cell receptor beta chain was observed in a study of T-cell reconstitution after alpha-beta-depleted transplantation in children. Unique molecular identifiers tagged the TCRbeta library. TCRdb used MiXCR to reprocess the PCR reads, holding one entry per CDR3 protein. The sample records 450,000 to 500,000 distinct CDR3 sequences, about 12% being singletons. V lost 2 bases and J lost 3; bases outside the gene matches: 8. The CDR3 is 16 residues long. Looked up from germline, CDR1 is SGHDT and CDR2 is YYEEEE. This clonotype was recorded a few times. The sample was PBMCs from the stem cell graft donor, taken from the stem cell graft. This receptor was obtained from a human donor who donated a stem cell graft to a child with combined immunodeficiency. This chain connects TRBV5-6 to TRBJ2-7, with 10 nucleotides matching TRBD2. This CDR3 reads CASSFLVSGRDYEQYF. Here the CDR3 DNA reads TGTGCCAGCAGCTTTTTGGTAAGCGGGAGGGACTACGAGCAGTACTTC.